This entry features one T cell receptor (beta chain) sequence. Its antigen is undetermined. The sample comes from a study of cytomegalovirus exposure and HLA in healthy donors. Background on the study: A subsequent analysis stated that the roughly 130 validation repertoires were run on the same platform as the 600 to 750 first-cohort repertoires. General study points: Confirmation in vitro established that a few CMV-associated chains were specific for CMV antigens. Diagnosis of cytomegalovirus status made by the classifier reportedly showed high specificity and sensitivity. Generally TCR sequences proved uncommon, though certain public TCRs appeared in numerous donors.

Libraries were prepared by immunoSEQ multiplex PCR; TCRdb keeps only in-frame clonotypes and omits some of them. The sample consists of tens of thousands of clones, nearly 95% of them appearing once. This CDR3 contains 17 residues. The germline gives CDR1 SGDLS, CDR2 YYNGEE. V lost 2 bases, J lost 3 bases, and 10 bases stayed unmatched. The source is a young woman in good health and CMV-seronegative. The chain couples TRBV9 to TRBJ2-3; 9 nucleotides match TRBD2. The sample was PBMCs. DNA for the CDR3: TGTGCCAGCAGCGTGGCTAGCGGGGCTCGAGTTACAGATACGCAGTATTTT. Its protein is CASSVASGARVTDTQYF.